A single sample is the source of the 18 T cell receptor beta chains below, sequenced in a study of CD8 T cells in Susac syndrome. The authors reverse transcribed roughly 0.5 to 1 ug RNA with random hexamers. TCRdb redid the calling of the immunoSEQ multiplex PCR reads with MiXCR, one entry per CDR3 protein. The table includes a few hundred thousand distinct CDR3 sequences, 94% detected once. Source material: CD4+ T cells from PBMCs. The receptors here all came from a human donor with Susac syndrome.

This chain joins TRBV6-5 and TRBJ1-2, with no clear D. CDR1 MNHEY and CDR2 SVGAGI come from the germline V gene. Trimming left V 5 bases short and J 6 bases short, with 19 bases between. The CDR3 sequence is 15 residues long. The CDR3 DNA reads as TGTGCCAGCAGTCCGGCGGTGGGTTTCGATAATGGCTACACCTTC. Translation: CASSPAVGFDNGYTF.

V and J are TRBV28 and TRBJ2-1; 9 nucleotides agree with TRBD2. This CDR3 comprises 14 residues. In germline, CDR1 is MDHEN, CDR2 SYDVKM. J lost 8 bases, V lost 5 bases, and 7 bases had no gene match. This chain's CDR3 is CASSHGGGGYEQFF. The CDR3, as DNA: TGTGCCAGCAGTCATGGCGGGGGGGGCTATGAGCAGTTCTTC.

The chain uses TRBV4-3 and TRBJ2-1; D is unclear. This CDR3 has 17 amino acids. V was clipped by 3 bases and J by 7 bases, with 22 bases between them. The germline CDR1 and CDR2 sequences are LGHNA and YSLEER. CDR3 region: CASSQVRGHASWNEQFF. The CDR3 DNA reads TGCGCCAGCAGCCAGGTTCGAGGCCACGCCTCGTGGAATGAGCAGTTCTTC.

The chain has TRBV6-1 and TRBJ1-5; 10 bases fit TRBD1. This CDR3 spans 15 amino acids. Germline V gene data show CDR1 as MNHNS and CDR2 as SASEGT. V gave up 3 bases and J gave up 8 bases; unmatched junction bases: 7. The CDR3 region has the DNA TGTGCCAGCAGTGATTTCGGGACAGGGGAGAAGCCCCAGCATTTT. Amino acid sequence: CASSDFGTGEKPQHF.

The chain couples TRBV20-1 to TRBJ2-5; 10 bases match TRBD2. The V gene end was trimmed by 5 bases and the J gene end by 0 bases; junction bases not matched to a gene: 9. This CDR3 is 16 amino acids long. The germline V gene has CDR1 DFQATT and CDR2 SNEGSKA (reference sequence). The DNA for the CDR3 is TGCAGTGCTCCCTTACTAGCGGGGTCCTACCAAGAGACCCAGTACTTC. Its protein is CSAPLLAGSYQETQYF.

The chain links TRBV9 to TRBJ1-1; 7 nucleotides line up with TRBD1. Germline V gives CDR1 SGDLS, CDR2 YYNGEE. CDR3 length: 12 residues. V shed 3 bases and J 10 bases; nucleotides not matched to a gene: 6. This chain's CDR3 is CASSGLTGPAFF. CDR3 DNA sequence: TGTGCCAGCAGCGGGTTGACAGGGCCAGCTTTCTTT.

The chain combines TRBV20-1 with TRBJ2-7, with D tentatively TRBD1 or TRBD2 (7 bases each). The CDR3 covers 15 residues. In germline, CDR1 is DFQATT, CDR2 SNEGSKA (reference sequence). V shed 3 bases and J shed 4 bases, with 19 bases lying between them. CDR3: CSASDQGGRLYEQYF. CDR3 nucleotides: TGCAGTGCTAGCGACCAGGGGGGGAGACTATACGAGCAGTACTTC.

Only one count was recorded for this clonotype. The V call is TRBV19, the J call TRBJ2-1, with 13 bases matching TRBD2. The CDR3 loop spans 16 amino acids. V gave up 6 bases and J gave up 4 bases; unmatched junction bases: 6. The V gene's germline CDR1 is LNHDA and CDR2 SQIVND (reference sequence). The CDR3 loop reads CASSRTSGGPYNEQFF. CDR3 in DNA: TGTGCCAGTAGCCGGACTAGCGGGGGACCTTACAATGAGCAGTTCTTC.

The chain couples TRBV6-5 to TRBJ2-7; the D gene could be TRBD1 or TRBD2 (5 bases each). Trimming took off 6 bases at V and 6 bases at J, with 15 bases between the two ends. CDR3 length: 13 residues. Germline V CDR1 and CDR2: MNHEY, SVGAGI. CDR3 nucleotides: TGTGCCAGCAGAAATCCGGGGCCGGGCGAGCAGTACTTC. This gives the protein CASRNPGPGEQYF.

The V gene is TRBV7-9, the J gene TRBJ1-1; D not certain. The V gene's germline CDR1 is SEHNR and CDR2 FQNEAQ (reference sequence). Between the trimmed V and J ends, which lost 1 base and 1 base, there was a span of 4 bases. The CDR3 runs to 13 residues. The CDR3: CASSLEGNTEAFF. CDR3 coding DNA: TGTGCCAGCAGCTTAGAAGGGAACACTGAAGCTTTCTTT.

The chain combines TRBV5-1 with TRBJ1-4; D might be TRBD1 (5 bases). CDR3 length equals 16 residues. V dropped 4 bases and J dropped 0 bases, with 13 bases sitting between them. Germline V lookup: CDR1 SGHRS, CDR2 YFSETQ. CDR3 DNA: TGCGCCAGCAGCCCTGGGGCGGATTCAACTAATGAAAAACTGTTTTTT. Its translation is CASSPGADSTNEKLFF.

The chain uses TRBV20-1 and TRBJ1-4; D unresolved. V was clipped by 2 bases and J by 7 bases, with 17 bases between them. The germline gives CDR1 DFQATT, CDR2 SNEGSKA (reference sequence). This CDR3 spans 15 amino acids. The CDR3 loop is CSARMGTARREKLFF. Here the CDR3 DNA reads TGCAGTGCTAGAATGGGCACGGCGCGGCGTGAAAAACTGTTTTTT.

This chain links TRBV3-1 with TRBJ2-2; D is possibly TRBD2 (6 bases). V was shortened by 0 bases and J by 7 bases, with 15 bases between the two germline ends. Germline V gene data show CDR1 as LGHDT and CDR2 as YNNKEL (reference sequence). The CDR3 spans 16 residues. This CDR3 is CASSQDQGGFDGELFF. Here the CDR3 DNA reads TGTGCCAGCAGCCAAGATCAGGGAGGATTCGACGGGGAGCTGTTTTTT.

The chain employs TRBV6-2 or TRBV6-3 and TRBJ2-1; the match to TRBD1 covers 8 bases. Germline trimming cut 7 bases from V and 6 bases from J; bases unmatched to any gene: 11. CDR3 size: 15 residues. Germline V gives CDR1 MNHEY, CDR2 SVGEGT. CDR3 bases: TGTGCCAGCACCTCACCCGGGACAGGCGTCAATGAGCAGTTCTTC. This gives the protein CASTSPGTGVNEQFF.

The V gene is TRBV25-1, the J gene TRBJ1-1, with D unresolved. Germline CDR1 is MGHDK and CDR2 is SYGVNS. The CDR3 totals 13 residues. Trimming stripped 3 bases from V and 2 bases from J, with 7 bases between. This CDR3 is CASSDYVNTEAFF. The CDR3 DNA follows: TGTGCCAGCAGTGATTATGTCAACACTGAAGCTTTCTTT.

This chain joins TRBV7-2 and TRBJ2-1, with D possibly TRBD1 on 5 matching bases. Trimming cost V 1 base and J 7 bases, with 11 bases left between them. CDR3 length: 14 residues. Looked up from germline, CDR1 is SGHTA and CDR2 is FQGNSA. The CDR3 spells CASSLESGYNEQFF. The CDR3 DNA reads as TGTGCCAGCAGCTTAGAGTCAGGGTATAATGAGCAGTTCTTC.

In nucleotides, the CDR3 is TGTGCCAGCAGTTCCACACTAGCGGGGGCTTTCTCCTACGAGCAGTACTTC. Translation gives CASSSTLAGAFSYEQYF. The chain has TRBV12-3 or TRBV12-4 and TRBJ2-7; 11 bases line up with TRBD2. The V gene end was trimmed by 4 bases and the J gene end by 0 bases; junction bases not matched to a gene: 8. This CDR3 contains 17 residues.

The chain combines TRBV30 with TRBJ1-1; D may be TRBD1 (5 bases). Germline V gene data show CDR1 as GTSNPN and CDR2 as SVGIG (reference sequence). The CDR3 length is 13 residues. V gave up 2 bases and J gave up 1 base, with 8 bases separating them. CDR3 sequence: CAWSNGGNTEAFF. CDR3 sequence (DNA): TGTGCCTGGAGTAACGGGGGGAACACTGAAGCTTTCTTT.